Listed here are 18 T cell receptor beta chains from one sample, sequenced in a study of blood T cell repertoires in COVID-19. Generated by immunoSEQ multiplex PCR, the TCRdb table keeps only in-frame clones and is missing some. The data hold 40,000 to 50,000 clones, with 79% observed a single time. The specimen sequenced was peripheral blood. Receptor source: a man between 65 and 85 years old with acute or convalescent COVID-19.

V is TRBV7-9 and J is TRBJ1-1; D remains unclear. Germline lookup yields CDR1 SEHNR and CDR2 FQNEAQ (reference sequence). The length of the CDR3 is 13 residues. Trimming took 5 bases from V and 0 from J, leaving 7 bases between them. Here the CDR3 reads CASSPQMNTEAFF. The CDR3 DNA reads TGTGCCAGCAGCCCCCAGATGAACACTGAAGCTTTCTTT.

The chain has TRBV5-1 and TRBJ2-1; 11 bases align to TRBD2. Unmatched junction bases numbered 6, after V lost 0 bases and J lost 7 bases. CDR1 and CDR2 (germline): SGHRS, YFSETQ. The CDR3 covers 16 residues. The CDR3 DNA reads TGCGCCAGCAGCTTGGGACCTAGCGGGGGGCCGAATGAGCAGTTCTTC. This translates into CASSLGPSGGPNEQFF. The whole variable domain, remainder taken from reference TRBV5-1 and TRBJ2-1, is KAGVTQTPRYLIKTRGQQVTLSCSPISGHRSVSWYQQTPGQGLQFLFEYFSETQRNKGNFPGRFSGRQFSNSRSEMNVSTLELGDSALYLCASSLGPSGGPNEQFFGPGTRLTVL.

This clone has just one count. The chain carries TRBV7-9 and TRBJ1-1, with a possible D match to TRBD1 (6 bases). The germline gives CDR1 SEHNR, CDR2 FQNEAQ (reference sequence). The CDR3 totals 18 residues. V lost 6 bases to trimming and J lost 1 base, with 24 bases between them. Here the CDR3 DNA reads TGTGCCAGCAGATCTAGCGGGATATCTGGGGGCCCGAACACTGAAGCTTTCTTT. It is translated as CASRSSGISGGPNTEAFF.

This rearrangement joins TRBV12-5 to TRBJ2-7; 8 bases align to TRBD1. Unmatched junction bases numbered 5, after V lost 4 bases and J lost 12 bases. This CDR3 spans 11 amino acids. CDR1 and CDR2 from the germline V gene are LGHNT and FRNRAP. The DNA of the CDR3 is TGTGCTAGTGGTTCGGACAGGGTGTCGTACTTC. Translation: CASGSDRVSYF.

V usage is TRBV7-2 and J usage is TRBJ2-4; D is perhaps TRBD2 (6 bases). Germline CDR1 is SGHTA and CDR2 is FQGNSA. The CDR3 is 15 amino acids. Between the trimmed V and J ends, which lost 5 bases and 1 base, there was a span of 12 bases. The CDR3 is CASSLGGAAKNIQYF. The CDR3 coding sequence is TGTGCCAGCAGCCTCGGAGGGGCTGCCAAAAACATTCAGTACTTC.

The chain is built from TRBV2 and TRBJ2-4; 13 bases map to TRBD2. CDR1 is SNHLY and CDR2 is FYNNEI in the germline V gene. CDR3 length: 15 residues. Losses at the gene ends were 5 bases for V and 8 bases for J; bases not matched to a gene: 6. In nucleotides, the CDR3 is TGTGCCAGCAGTCGCGGACTAGCGGGAGTATACATTCAGTACTTC. Translation: CASSRGLAGVYIQYF.

V usage is TRBV19 and J usage is TRBJ1-2, with D maybe TRBD1 (5 bases). V was shortened by 5 bases and J by 5 bases, with 15 bases between the two germline ends. The CDR3 consists of 14 residues. Germline CDR1 LNHDA, CDR2 SQIVND (reference sequence). In DNA form, the CDR3 reads TGTGCCAGTAGTTCGGCAGGTGGGGCATATGGCTACACCTTC. Translation: CASSSAGGAYGYTF.

This clone is a singleton in its sample. The V and J genes are TRBV24-1 and TRBJ2-2; D gene uncertain. The CDR3 extends over 13 amino acids. V was cut by 4 bases and J by 4 bases, with 6 bases left in between. Germline V gene lookup returns CDR1 KGHDR and CDR2 SFDVKD. Written as DNA, the CDR3 is TGTGCCACCAGTGAGCAGTCCACCGGGGAGCTGTTTTTT. The encoded protein is CATSEQSTGELFF.

The J gene is TRBJ2-1, the V gene TRBV9; 7 nucleotides align to TRBD2. The V gene end was trimmed by 0 bases and the J gene end by 2 bases; junction bases not matched to a gene: 5. The CDR3 consists of 16 residues. CDR1 is SGDLS and CDR2 is YYNGEE in the germline V gene. CDR3 coding DNA: TGTGCCAGCAGCGTAGGGGCGGGAGCCACCTACAATGAGCAGTTCTTC. Protein: CASSVGAGATYNEQFF.

The J gene is TRBJ2-7, the V gene TRBV6-2 or TRBV6-3; tentatively, D is TRBD1 (5 bases). The V end lost 4 bases, the J end lost 6 bases, and 10 bases lay between the germline ends. Per germline, CDR1 MNHEY and CDR2 SVGEGT. The CDR3 has 12 amino acids. The CDR3 DNA sequence: TGTGCCAGCAGTTCGAATAGGGGCGAGCAGTACTTC. This sequence encodes CASSSNRGEQYF.

The rearrangement links TRBV9 to TRBJ2-3; 8 bases agree with TRBD1. Per germline, CDR1 SGDLS and CDR2 YYNGEE. The V gene end was trimmed by 4 bases and the J gene end by 1 base; junction bases not matched to a gene: 5. This CDR3 is built from 15 residues. This chain's CDR3 is CASSPRDRRTDTQYF. CDR3 coding DNA: TGTGCCAGCAGCCCAAGGGACAGGCGCACAGATACGCAGTATTTT.

For the CDR3, the DNA is TGTGCCAGCAGCTTTGTCGGGAGCGCAGATACGCAGTATTTT. It is translated as CASSFVGSADTQYF. This rearrangement joins TRBV5-4 to TRBJ2-3, with a tentative D call TRBD2 (6 bases). Trimming stripped 2 bases from V and 4 bases from J, with 11 bases between. The CDR3 runs 14 residues. Germline CDR1 SGHNT, CDR2 YYREEE (reference sequence).

This chain joins TRBV9 and TRBJ1-5; perhaps TRBD1 as D (6 bases). The CDR3 is made up of 14 amino acids. CDR1 SGDLS and CDR2 YYNGEE come from the germline V gene. With 3 bases removed from V and 1 base from J, the gap between germline ends came to 8 bases. CDR3 sequence reads: CASSDRESNQPQHF. The CDR3 DNA sequence: TGTGCCAGCAGCGACAGGGAAAGCAATCAGCCCCAGCATTTT.

This clone was detected only a few times. This chain links TRBV15 with TRBJ1-1; unclear D gene. The germline V gene encodes CDR1 LNHNV and CDR2 YYDKDF (reference sequence). The germline V and J ends were trimmed by 5 bases and 0 bases, with 10 bases remaining between them. This CDR3 has 14 residues. The CDR3 region has the DNA TGTGCCACCAGCTATACTAGAATGAACACTGAAGCTTTCTTT. It yields the protein CATSYTRMNTEAFF.

CDR3 nucleotides: TGCAGCGTTGAAGTCGGCGGACAGGGGCGCCAAGAGACCCAGTACTTC. Translation: CSVEVGGQGRQETQYF. J is TRBJ2-5 and V is TRBV29-1; 9 positions agree with TRBD1. Germline V gives CDR1 SQVTM, CDR2 ANQGSEA. The CDR3 has 16 residues. The J segment lost 1 base and the V segment lost 1 base, leaving 7 bases of the junction unmatched.

This clone was detected only once. V and J are TRBV2 and TRBJ1-5, with TRBD1 identical over 7 bases. CDR3 length: 13 amino acids. Germline V CDR1 and CDR2: SNHLY, FYNNEI. V lost 7 bases and J lost 7; bases outside the gene matches: 7. The CDR3 spells CASTDRVWQPQHF. As DNA, the CDR3 is TGTGCCAGCACTGACAGGGTTTGGCAGCCCCAGCATTTT.

This chain links TRBV6-2 or TRBV6-3 with TRBJ1-1; possible D gene TRBD1, 6 bases. V lost 2 bases to trimming and J lost 6 bases, with 7 bases between them. The germline V gene encodes CDR1 MNHEY and CDR2 SVGEGT. This CDR3 contains 12 residues. CDR3 region: CASSYGGAEAFF. The CDR3 region has the DNA TGTGCCAGCAGTTACGGGGGCGCTGAAGCTTTCTTT.

This clone was seen more than once but under ten times. The gene calls are TRBV5-5 and TRBJ2-7; 7 bases match TRBD1. This CDR3 spans 15 amino acids. Germline lookup yields CDR1 SGHKS and CDR2 YYEKEE (reference sequence). V lost 4 bases to trimming and J lost 2 bases; unmatched junction nucleotides: 9. CDR3 sequence (DNA): TGTGCCAGCAGCCTACAGGGACAGCTTACCTACGAGCAGTACTTC. Translated: CASSLQGQLTYEQYF.